The clone carrying this T cell receptor beta chain has at least ten counts. Germline values: CDR1 LGHDT, CDR2 YNNKEL (reference sequence). The CDR3 contains 16 residues. Trimming cost V 4 bases and J 6 bases; bases outside gene matches: 8. Time point meaning: technical triplicate 3. The sorted libraries drew on about a million T cells that were CD4+ or CD8+. This sample is part of a study of neurological immune-mediated disorders. Each CDR3 protein gets one entry after TCRdb re-called the 5' RACE reads with MiXCR. This sample has some 30,000 distinct CDR3 sequences; about a sixth occur once, and the top ten carry around 5.2%.

V gene TRBV3-1 combines with J gene TRBJ2-1; 11 bases are shared with TRBD2. Material for sequencing was CD4+ T cells from blood. The source is a female donor with HTLV-1-associated myelopathy (HAM/TSP). CDR3: CASSPPLAGGRNEQFF. As DNA, the CDR3 is TGTGCCAGCAGCCCCCCTCTAGCGGGGGGCCGCAATGAGCAGTTCTTC.